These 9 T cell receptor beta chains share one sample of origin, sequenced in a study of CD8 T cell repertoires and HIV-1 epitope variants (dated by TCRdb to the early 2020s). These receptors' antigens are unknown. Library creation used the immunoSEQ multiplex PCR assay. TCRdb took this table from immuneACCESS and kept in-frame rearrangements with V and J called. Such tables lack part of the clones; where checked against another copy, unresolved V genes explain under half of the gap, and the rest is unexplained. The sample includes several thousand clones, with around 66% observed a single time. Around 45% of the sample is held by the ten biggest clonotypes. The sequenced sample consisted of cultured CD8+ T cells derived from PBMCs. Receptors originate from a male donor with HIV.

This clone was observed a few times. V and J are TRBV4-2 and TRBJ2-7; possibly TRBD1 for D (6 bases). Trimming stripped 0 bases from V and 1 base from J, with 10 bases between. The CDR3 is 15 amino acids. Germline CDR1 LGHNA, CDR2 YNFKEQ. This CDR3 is CASSQEDSDSYEQYF. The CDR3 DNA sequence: TGTGCCAGCAGCCAAGAGGACAGCGATTCCTACGAGCAGTACTTC.

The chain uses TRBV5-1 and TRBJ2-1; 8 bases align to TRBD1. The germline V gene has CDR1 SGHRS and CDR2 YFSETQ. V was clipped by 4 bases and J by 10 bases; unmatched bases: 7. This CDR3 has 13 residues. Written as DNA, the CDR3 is TGCGCCAGCAGCCGTGGGACAGGTAACGAGCAGTTCTTC. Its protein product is CASSRGTGNEQFF.

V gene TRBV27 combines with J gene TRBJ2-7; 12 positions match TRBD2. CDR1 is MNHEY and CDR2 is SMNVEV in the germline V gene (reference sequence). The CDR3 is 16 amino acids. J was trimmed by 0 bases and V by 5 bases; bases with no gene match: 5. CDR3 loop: CASSPSGLAGSYEQYF. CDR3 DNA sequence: TGTGCCAGCAGTCCGTCGGGACTAGCGGGCTCCTACGAGCAGTACTTC.

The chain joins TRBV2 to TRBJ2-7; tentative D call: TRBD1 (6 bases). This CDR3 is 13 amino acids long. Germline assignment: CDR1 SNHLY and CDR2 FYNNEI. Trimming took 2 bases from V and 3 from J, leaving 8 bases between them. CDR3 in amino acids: CASSETGNYEQYF. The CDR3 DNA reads TGTGCCAGCAGTGAAACAGGGAACTACGAGCAGTACTTC.

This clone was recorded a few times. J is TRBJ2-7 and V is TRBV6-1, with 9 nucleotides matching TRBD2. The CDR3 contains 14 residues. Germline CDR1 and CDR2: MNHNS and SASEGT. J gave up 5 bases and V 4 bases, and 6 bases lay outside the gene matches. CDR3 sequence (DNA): TGTGCCAGCAGTGGCGGGAGGGCCAGTAACGAGCAGTACTTC. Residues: CASSGGRASNEQYF.

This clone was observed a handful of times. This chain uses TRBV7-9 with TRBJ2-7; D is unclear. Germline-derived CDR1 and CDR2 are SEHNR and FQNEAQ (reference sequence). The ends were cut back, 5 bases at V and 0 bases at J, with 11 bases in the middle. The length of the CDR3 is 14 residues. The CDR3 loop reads CASSNTRLSYEQYF. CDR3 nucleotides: TGTGCCAGCAGCAACACAAGGCTCTCCTACGAGCAGTACTTC.

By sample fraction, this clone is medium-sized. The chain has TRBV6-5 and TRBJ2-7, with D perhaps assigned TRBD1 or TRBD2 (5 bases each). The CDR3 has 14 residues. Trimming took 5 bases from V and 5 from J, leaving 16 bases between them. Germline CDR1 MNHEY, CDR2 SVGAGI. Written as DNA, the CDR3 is TGTGCCAGCAGTCCGGGACCCACCGGGAACGAGCAGTACTTC. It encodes CASSPGPTGNEQYF.

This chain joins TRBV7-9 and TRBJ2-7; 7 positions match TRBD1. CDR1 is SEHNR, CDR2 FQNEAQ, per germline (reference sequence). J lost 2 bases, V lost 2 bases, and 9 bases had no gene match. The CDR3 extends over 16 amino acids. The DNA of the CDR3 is TGTGCCAGCAGCTTATACCCCGGGACAGATCCCTACGAGCAGTACTTC. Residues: CASSLYPGTDPYEQYF.

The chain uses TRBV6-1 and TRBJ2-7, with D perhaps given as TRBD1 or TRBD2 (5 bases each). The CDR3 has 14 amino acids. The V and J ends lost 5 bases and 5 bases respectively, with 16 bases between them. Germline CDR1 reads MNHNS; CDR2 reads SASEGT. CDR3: CASSPGPTGNEQYF. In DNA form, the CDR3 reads TGTGCCAGCAGTCCGGGACCCACCGGGAACGAGCAGTACTTC.